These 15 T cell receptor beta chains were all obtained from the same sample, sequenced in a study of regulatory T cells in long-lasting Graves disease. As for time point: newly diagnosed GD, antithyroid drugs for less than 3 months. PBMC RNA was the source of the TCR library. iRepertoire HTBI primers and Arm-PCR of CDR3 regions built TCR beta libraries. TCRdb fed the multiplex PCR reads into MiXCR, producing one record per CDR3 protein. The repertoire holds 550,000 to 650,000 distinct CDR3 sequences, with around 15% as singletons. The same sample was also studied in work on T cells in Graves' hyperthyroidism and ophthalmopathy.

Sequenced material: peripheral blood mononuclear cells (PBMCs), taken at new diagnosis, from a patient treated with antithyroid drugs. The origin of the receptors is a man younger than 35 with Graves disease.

The CDR3 loop is CASSYTGGHTEAFF. The CDR3 region has the DNA TGTGCCAGCAGTTATACAGGGGGTCATACTGAAGCTTTCTTT. The chain combines TRBV27 with TRBJ1-1; 8 nucleotides agree with TRBD1. The CDR3 totals 14 residues. CDR1 is MNHEY and CDR2 is SMNVEV in the germline V gene (reference sequence). J was trimmed by 5 bases and V by 4 bases; bases with no gene match: 6.

The CDR3 is CASSLGTEALLREKLFF. In DNA, the CDR3 is TGCGCCAGCAGCCTCGGGACGGAGGCCCTACTGCGTGAAAAACTGTTTTTT. This rearrangement joins TRBV4-1 to TRBJ1-4, with a weak D call TRBD1 (5 bases). Trimming pared 4 bases from V and 7 bases from J, leaving 22 bases between. The CDR3 has 17 amino acids. Germline V gives CDR1 MGHRA, CDR2 YSYEKL.

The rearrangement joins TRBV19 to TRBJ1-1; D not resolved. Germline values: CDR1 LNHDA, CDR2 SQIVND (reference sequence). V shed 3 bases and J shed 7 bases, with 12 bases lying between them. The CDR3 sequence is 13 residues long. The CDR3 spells CASSMADRGEAFF. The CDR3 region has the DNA TGTGCCAGTAGTATGGCAGACCGCGGTGAAGCTTTCTTT. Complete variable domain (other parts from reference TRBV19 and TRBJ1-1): DGGITQSPKYLFRKEGQNVTLSCEQNLNHDAMYWYRQDPGQGLRLIYYSQIVNDFQKGDIAEGYSVSREKKESFPLTVTSAQKNPTAFYLCASSMADRGEAFFGQGTRLTVV.

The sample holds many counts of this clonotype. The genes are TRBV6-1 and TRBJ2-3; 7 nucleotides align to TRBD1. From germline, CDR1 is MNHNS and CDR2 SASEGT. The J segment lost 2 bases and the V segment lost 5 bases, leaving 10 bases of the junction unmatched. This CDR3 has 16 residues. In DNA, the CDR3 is TGTGCCAGCAGTCCCTACAGGGGCCGGAACACAGATACGCAGTATTTT. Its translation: CASSPYRGRNTDTQYF.

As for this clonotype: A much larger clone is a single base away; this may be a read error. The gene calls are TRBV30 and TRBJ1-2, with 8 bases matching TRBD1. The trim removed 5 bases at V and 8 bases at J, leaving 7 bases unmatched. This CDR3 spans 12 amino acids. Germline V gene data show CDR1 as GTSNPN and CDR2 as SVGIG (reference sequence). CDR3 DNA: TGTGCCTGGGGGAGCAGGGGGCGAGGCTACACCTTC. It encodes CAWGSRGRGYTF. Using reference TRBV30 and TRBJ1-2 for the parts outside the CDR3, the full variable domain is SQTIHQWPATLVQPVGSPLSLECTVEGTSNPNLYWYRQAAGRGLQLLFYSVGIGQISSEVPQNLSASRPQDRQFILSSKKLLLSDSGFYLCAWGSRGRGYTFGSGTRLTVV.

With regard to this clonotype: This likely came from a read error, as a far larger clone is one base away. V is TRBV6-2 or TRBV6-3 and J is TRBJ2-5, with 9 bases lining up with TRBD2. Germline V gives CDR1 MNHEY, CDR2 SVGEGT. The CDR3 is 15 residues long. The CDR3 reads CTSRQNSGRYETQYF. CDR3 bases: TGTACCAGCAGACAAAATAGCGGGAGATACGAGACCCAGTACTTC.

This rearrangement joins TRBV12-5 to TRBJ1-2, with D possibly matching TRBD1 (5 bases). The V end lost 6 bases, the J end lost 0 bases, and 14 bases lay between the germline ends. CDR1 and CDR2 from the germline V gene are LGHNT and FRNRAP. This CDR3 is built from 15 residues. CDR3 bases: TGTGCTAGTGGACTAGACAGTGGAGCTAACTATGGCTACACCTTC. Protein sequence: CASGLDSGANYGYTF.

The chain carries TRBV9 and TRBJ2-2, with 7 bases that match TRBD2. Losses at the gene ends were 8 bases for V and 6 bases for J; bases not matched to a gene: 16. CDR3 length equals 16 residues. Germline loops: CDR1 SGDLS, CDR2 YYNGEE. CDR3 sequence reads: CARPDWWGGIAGELFF. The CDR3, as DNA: TGTGCCAGACCCGACTGGTGGGGGGGAATAGCCGGGGAGCTGTTTTTT.

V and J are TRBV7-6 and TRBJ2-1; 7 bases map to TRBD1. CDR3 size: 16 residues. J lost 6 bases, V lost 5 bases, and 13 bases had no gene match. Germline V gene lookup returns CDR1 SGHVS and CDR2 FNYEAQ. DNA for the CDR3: TGTGCCAGCAGCCCATTTTCGTTGACAGGGCCCAATGAGCAGTTCTTC. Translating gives CASSPFSLTGPNEQFF.

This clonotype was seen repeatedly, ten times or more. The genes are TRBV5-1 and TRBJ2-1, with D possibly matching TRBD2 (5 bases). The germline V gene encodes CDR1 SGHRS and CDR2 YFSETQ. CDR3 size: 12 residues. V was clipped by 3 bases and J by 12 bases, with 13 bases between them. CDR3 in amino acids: CASSSRLRGQFF. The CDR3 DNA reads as TGCGCCAGCAGCTCCCGCCTTCGGGGGCAGTTCTTC.

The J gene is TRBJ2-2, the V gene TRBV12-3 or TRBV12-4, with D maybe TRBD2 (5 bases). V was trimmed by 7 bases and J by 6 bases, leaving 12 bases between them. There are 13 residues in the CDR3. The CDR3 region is CASTAEVAGELFF. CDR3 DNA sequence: TGTGCCAGCACCGCGGAGGTAGCCGGGGAGCTGTTTTTT.

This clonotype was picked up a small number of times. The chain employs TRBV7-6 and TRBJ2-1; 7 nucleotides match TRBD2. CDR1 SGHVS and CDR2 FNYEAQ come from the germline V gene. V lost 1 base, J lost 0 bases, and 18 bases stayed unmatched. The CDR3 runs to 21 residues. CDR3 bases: TGTGCCAGCAGCTTAGATAGCCCCGGGATCACGGGGAGGGGCTCCTACAATGAGCAGTTCTTC. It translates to CASSLDSPGITGRGSYNEQFF.

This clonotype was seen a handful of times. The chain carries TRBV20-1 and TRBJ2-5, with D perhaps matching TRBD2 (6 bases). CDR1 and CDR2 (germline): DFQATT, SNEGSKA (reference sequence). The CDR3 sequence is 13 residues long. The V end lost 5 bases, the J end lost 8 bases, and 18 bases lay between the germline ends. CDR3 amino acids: CSAGGGARLTQYF. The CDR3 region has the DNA TGCAGTGCTGGCGGCGGGGCCCGGTTAACCCAGTACTTC.

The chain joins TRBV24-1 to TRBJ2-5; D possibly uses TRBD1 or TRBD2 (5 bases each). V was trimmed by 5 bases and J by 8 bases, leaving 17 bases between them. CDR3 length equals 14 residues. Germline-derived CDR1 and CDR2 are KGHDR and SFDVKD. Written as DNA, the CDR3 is TGTGCCACCAGTGCGAGGGCGCCCCAGGGAACCCAGTACTTC. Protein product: CATSARAPQGTQYF.

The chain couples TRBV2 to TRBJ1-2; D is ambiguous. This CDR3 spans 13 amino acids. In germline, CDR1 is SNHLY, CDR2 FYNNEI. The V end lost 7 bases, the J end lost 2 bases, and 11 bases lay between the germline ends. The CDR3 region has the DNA TGTGCCAGCACCCGGACGGTAAACTATGGCTACACCTTC. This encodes CASTRTVNYGYTF.